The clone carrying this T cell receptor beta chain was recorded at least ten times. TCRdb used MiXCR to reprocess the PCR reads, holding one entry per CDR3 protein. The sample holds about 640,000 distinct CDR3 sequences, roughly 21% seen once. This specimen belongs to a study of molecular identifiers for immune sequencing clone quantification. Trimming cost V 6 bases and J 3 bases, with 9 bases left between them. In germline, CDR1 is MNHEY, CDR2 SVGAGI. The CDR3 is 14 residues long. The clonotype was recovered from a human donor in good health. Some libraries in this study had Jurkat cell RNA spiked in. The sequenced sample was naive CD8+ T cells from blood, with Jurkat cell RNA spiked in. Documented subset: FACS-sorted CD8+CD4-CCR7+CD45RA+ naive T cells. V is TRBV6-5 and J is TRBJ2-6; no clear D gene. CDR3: CASSRSLGANVLTF. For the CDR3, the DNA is TGTGCCAGCAGCCGCAGCCTTGGGGCCAACGTCCTGACTTTC.